This T cell receptor (beta chain) was obtained from a study of vaccination and CD4 T cells after COVID-19. As to treatment: roughly 11-day PBMC culture with coronavirus spike peptide pools or control peptides (ViraFEST assay). About this clonotype: Its antigen is undetermined.

Study conclusions and caveats: The median proportion of reactive clones detected only post-vaccination in convalescent patients was roughly 86%. When vaccine-specific clones from convalescent patients were examined, 304 of 307 were spike mono-reactive. The median number of SARS-CoV-2-reactive clonotypes increased from roughly 22 to 38, a change that did not reach significance.

V lost 6 bases to trimming and J lost 4 bases, with 12 bases between them. CDR1 is SGHTA, CDR2 FQGTGA, per germline. CDR3 size: 13 residues. The study sequenced cultured CD4+ T cell DNA using the Oncomine TCR Beta short-read assay. In this case, cultured CD4+ T cells provided the extracted genomic DNA. Each CDR3 protein gets one entry after TCRdb re-called the PCR reads with MiXCR. The data contain some 11,000 distinct CDR3 sequences, 55% to 70% of them singletons. This TCR was sampled from a human donor who had recovered from COVID-19. The chain carries TRBV7-3 and TRBJ2-5; weak D call: TRBD2 (5 bases). The input for sequencing was CD4+ T cells from blood, cultured in vitro, taken before SARS-CoV-2 vaccination. The CDR3 nucleotides read TGTGCCAGCAGTCCGGGAAGAGGAGAGACCCAGTACTTC. Translated, it gives CASSPGRGETQYF.